This T cell receptor beta chain derives from a study of T cells in Graves' hyperthyroidism and ophthalmopathy. Broader study findings: Blood also contained most expanded thyroid clonotypes above 0.001.

Orbital computed tomography and thyroid ultrasound, together with serum TRAb and thyroxine and clinical symptoms, were used for diagnoses. The germline V gene encodes CDR1 SGHTA and CDR2 FQGNSA. This CDR3 is built from 15 residues. The V end was cut by 5 bases, the J end by 0 bases, with 11 bases between. Researchers amplified the TCR beta CDR3 regions from RNA transcripts. When the TCR CDR3 underwent first-round RT-PCR, the HTBI primer set was used. TCRdb independently ran MiXCR on the multiplex PCR reads; one entry per CDR3 protein. Among approximately 510,000 distinct CDR3 sequences listed, 46% were seen once. On this clonotype: Its antigen is undetermined.

Sequenced material: peripheral blood or thyroid tissue (not recorded which). The receptor's source is an adult woman with Graves' disease, either hyperthyroidism or ophthalmopathy (not recorded which). V is TRBV7-2 and J is TRBJ1-3; D is uncertain. CDR3: CASSIGRPSGNTIYF. Written as DNA, the CDR3 is TGTGCCAGCAGCATCGGACGACCCTCTGGAAACACCATATATTTT.